This T cell receptor beta chain originates from a study of blood T cell repertoires in COVID-19. CDR3 length: 14 amino acids. V lost 5 bases and J lost 3, with 13 bases in between. Germline values: CDR1 MNHNY, CDR2 SVGAGI (reference sequence). Source study methods: Amplified reference gene primers provided the basis for estimating nucleated cell counts. Measured with immunoSEQ multiplex PCR; TCRdb has only the in-frame clones, and not every one. Clonal size and the V and J genes are those of that table, whereas D and trimming came from the DNA. The data contain over 80,000 clones, 75% to 90% of them seen just once; the ten biggest clones take up around a tenth.

Sequenced input: peripheral blood. The chain recombines TRBV6-6 with TRBJ1-1; TRBD1 is a possible D gene (5 bases). This clonotype originated in a woman in her seventies with acute or convalescent COVID-19. CDR3 region: CASSIREGDTEAFF. In DNA, the CDR3 is TGTGCCAGCAGTATCAGGGAAGGGGACACTGAAGCTTTCTTT.